This T cell receptor (beta chain) was documented in a study of T cells in Graves' hyperthyroidism and ophthalmopathy. The CDR3 is 16 amino acids. Germline V gene sequence: CDR1 SGHTA, CDR2 FQGNSA. The V gene end was trimmed by 5 bases and the J gene end by 4 bases; junction bases not matched to a gene: 7. This clonotype has ten or more counts. RNA transcripts yielded amplified TCR beta CDR3 regions. A set of HTBI primers served as the primers for a first-round RT-PCR of the TCR CDR3. TCRdb recomputed calls from the multiplex PCR reads with MiXCR, one row per CDR3 protein. The repertoire holds around 700,000 distinct CDR3 sequences, with about 35% as singletons.

The sample consisted of blood. This clonotype was sampled from a woman in her thirties or forties with Graves' hyperthyroidism. The rearrangement uses TRBV7-2 and TRBJ2-5; TRBD2 matches at 13 bases. In DNA form, the CDR3 reads TGTGCCAGCAGCCCAAGACTAGCGGGGGGTGGAGAGACCCAGTACTTC. Translating gives CASSPRLAGGGETQYF. Using reference TRBV7-2 and TRBJ2-5 for the parts outside the CDR3, the full variable domain is GAGVSQSPSNKVTEKGKDVELRCDPISGHTALYWYRQSLGQGLEFLIYFQGNSAPDKSGLPSDRFSAERTGGSVSTLTIQRTQQEDSAVYLCASSPRLAGGGETQYFGPGTRLLVL.